Listed here are 27 T cell receptor beta chains from one sample, sequenced in a study of tumor and adjacent non-tumor tissue in lung cancer. TCRbeta libraries were built with three rounds of nested PCR, modified from ARM-PCR. TCRdb re-called the multiplex PCR reads with MiXCR, one entry per CDR3 protein. The sample includes some 77,000 distinct CDR3 sequences, roughly 75% seen only once; the top ten take around 13%. The template was RNA from unsorted bulk tissue. Sequencing was carried out using lung tumor tissue. Every receptor here comes from a woman in her seventies with non-small cell lung cancer.

Turning to this clonotype: The junction differs from germline at one of its ends, possibly a read error. The V call is TRBV11-3, the J call TRBJ1-1; D gene ambiguous. This CDR3 spans 13 amino acids. Germline CDR1 is SGHNT and CDR2 is YENEEA. CDR3 DNA sequence: TGTACCAGCAGCTTCTCACACGACACTGAAGCTTTCTTT. It is translated as CTSSFSHDTEAFF.

The chain has TRBV25-1 and TRBJ1-4; D call uncertain. The CDR3 is 18 amino acids. Trimming removed 6 bases at V and 7 bases at J, with 27 bases between. The germline CDR1 and CDR2 sequences are MGHDK and SYGVNS. The CDR3 spells CASSSRREASPSGEKLFF. The DNA of the CDR3 is TGTGCCAGCAGCTCGCGCCGTGAGGCCTCGCCCAGTGGTGAAAAACTGTTTTTT.

Comments on this clonotype: This may come from a read error, since a much larger clone is one base off. The genes are TRBV6-6 and TRBJ1-5, with D hard to call. The CDR3 is made up of 12 amino acids. Germline-derived CDR1 and CDR2 are MNHNY and SVGAGI (reference sequence). V dropped 8 bases and J dropped 0 bases, with 5 bases sitting between them. The CDR3 DNA is TGTGCCAGCCTATATAGCAATCAGCCCCAGCATTTT. Translated, it gives CASLYSNQPQHF.

This clonotype was counted a few times. Being one base from a much bigger clone, this may be a read error. The chain is built from TRBV29-1 and TRBJ1-1; D is perhaps TRBD1 (5 bases). The CDR3 contains 11 residues. Germline loops: CDR1 SQVTM, CDR2 ANQGSEA. The CDR3 here is CSSWGSTGAFF. For the CDR3, the DNA is TGCAGCAGTTGGGGGAGCACTGGAGCTTTCTTT.

Points on this clonotype: This sequence may be a read error, since a much larger clone differs from it by one base. V is TRBV28 and J is TRBJ1-5; tentatively, D is TRBD1 (6 bases). CDR3 length: 14 residues. Germline V gives CDR1 MDHEN, CDR2 SYDVKM. The CDR3 sequence is CTSSSQGINQPQHF. The CDR3 region has the DNA TGTACCAGCAGTTCACAGGGTATCAATCAGCCCCAGCATTTT.

Points on this clonotype: This may come from a read error, since a much larger clone is one base off. Lacking the conserved final phenylalanine or tryptophan, this CDR3 likely reflects a read error. The chain combines TRBV10-3 with TRBJ2-3; TRBD2 matches 8 bases. This CDR3 region has 15 residues. The J segment lost 3 bases and the V segment lost 6 bases, leaving 8 bases of the junction unmatched. Germline CDR1 reads ENHRY; CDR2 reads SYGVKD. Written as DNA, the CDR3 is TGTGCCATCAGAAACAGGGTAGCGGGGACAGATACGCAGTATTAT. Translated, it gives CAIRNRVAGTDTQYY.

The chain combines TRBV20-1 with TRBJ2-7; TRBD2 matches at 8 bases. CDR3 length: 14 amino acids. CDR1 is DFQATT and CDR2 is SNEGSKA in the germline V gene (reference sequence). J was trimmed by 2 bases and V by 3 bases; bases with no gene match: 6. CDR3 sequence (DNA): TGCAGTGCTAGTCTCGGACTAGCCCCCTACGAGCAGTACTTC. Translating gives CSASLGLAPYEQYF.

This clonotype was seen ten or more times. The rearrangement joins TRBV6-1 to TRBJ2-1, with 10 bases matching TRBD1. The CDR3 runs to 22 residues. Per germline, CDR1 MNHNS and CDR2 SASEGT. Losses at the gene ends were 6 bases for V and 7 bases for J; bases not matched to a gene: 30. This CDR3 is CASRARAPTGGLEAGEWNEQFF. For the CDR3, the DNA is TGTGCCAGCAGGGCTCGAGCCCCGACAGGGGGCCTTGAGGCGGGAGAGTGGAATGAGCAGTTCTTC.

Details on this clonotype: Given the absence of the conserved phenylalanine or tryptophan at the CDR3 end, a read error is likely. V is TRBV6-1 and J is TRBJ2-1; D is unclear. From germline, CDR1 is MNHNS and CDR2 SASEGT. CDR3 size: 15 residues. The CDR3 DNA is TGTGCTAGCAGAGGCGGCGAGAGCTCCTACAATGAGCAGTTCTCC. Its translation: CASRGGESSYNEQFS.

The chain couples TRBV28 to TRBJ1-3; TRBD1 is a possible D gene (5 bases). CDR3 length: 14 amino acids. Germline V gives CDR1 MDHEN, CDR2 SYDVKM. V dropped 6 bases and J dropped 0 bases, with 9 bases sitting between them. CDR3: CASSIGDSGNTIYF. CDR3 sequence (DNA): TGTGCCAGCAGCATAGGGGACTCTGGAAACACCATATATTTT.

Comment on this clonotype: One end of the junction is discordant with germline, which a read error may explain. V usage is TRBV29-1 and J usage is TRBJ1-2; D is ambiguous. The CDR3 loop spans 11 amino acids. CDR1 and CDR2 from the germline V gene are SQVTM and ANQGSEA. CDR3 amino acids: CGDQDNYGYTF. The CDR3 coding sequence is TGCGGCGATCAAGATAACTATGGTTACACCTTC.

This clonotype is medium-sized. The rearrangement joins TRBV11-1 to TRBJ2-3, with a possible D match to TRBD1 (5 bases). Between the trimmed V and J ends, which lost 0 bases and 0 bases, there was a span of 7 bases. This CDR3 comprises 15 residues. Germline V lookup: CDR1 SGHAT, CDR2 FQDESV (reference sequence). CDR3 residues: CASSLARASTDTQYF. Written as DNA, the CDR3 is TGTGCCAGCAGCTTAGCCAGGGCGAGCACAGATACGCAGTATTTT.

The sample holds many counts of this clonotype. The chain combines TRBV28 with TRBJ2-7, with D unclear. CDR3 length: 10 amino acids. V was clipped by 6 bases and J by 7 bases, with 7 bases between them. The germline V gene has CDR1 MDHEN and CDR2 SYDVKM. The CDR3 bases are TGTGCCAGCAGCGCAGAGGAGCAGTACTTC. This gives the protein CASSAEEQYF.

The CDR3 loop is CASSLGSGGVNGQYF. The CDR3 DNA follows: TGTGCCAGCAGTTTAGGGAGCGGCGGAGTGAACGGGCAGTACTTC. The rearrangement links TRBV12-3 or TRBV12-4 to TRBJ2-7; D is perhaps TRBD2 (5 bases). This CDR3 is built from 15 residues. V was cut by 1 base and J by 9 bases, with 19 bases left in between.

On this clonotype itself: With a much larger clone just one base away, this may be a read error. The gene calls are TRBV11-2 and TRBJ1-1, with no clear D. The V end was cut by 1 base, the J end by 4 bases, with 13 bases between. Germline CDR1 is SGHAT and CDR2 is FQNNGV. CDR3 length: 15 amino acids. This CDR3 is CASSLAEGSGTEAFF. The CDR3 nucleotides read TGTGCCAGCAGCTTAGCCGAGGGATCGGGCACTGAAGCTTTCTTT.

This chain links TRBV12-3 or TRBV12-4 with TRBJ2-7; unclear D gene. There are 11 residues in the CDR3. V was pared by 10 bases and J by 5 bases, with 12 bases between. DNA of the CDR3: TGTGCCAAGAGTTTCTGGGACGAGCAGTACTTC. Residues: CAKSFWDEQYF.

As to this clonotype: One end of the junction is discordant with germline, which a read error may explain. The chain couples TRBV4-1 to TRBJ2-7, with 7 bases fitting TRBD2. From germline, CDR1 is MGHRA and CDR2 YSYEKL. The length of the CDR3 is 15 residues. CDR3 DNA sequence: TGCGCCAGCAGCCCCCGGCTAGCGGTCTCCTACAAGCAGTACTTC. Protein: CASSPRLAVSYKQYF.

This clonotype came up a few times. A much larger clone sits a single nucleotide away, making a read error possible. This chain uses TRBV5-5 with TRBJ2-5; no reliable D call. Germline V gives CDR1 SGHKS, CDR2 YYEKEE (reference sequence). Trimming stripped 4 bases from V and 4 bases from J, with 5 bases between. The CDR3 totals 11 residues. CDR3 nucleotide sequence: TGTGCCAGCAGCCAGACAGAGACCCAGTACTTC. Translation gives CASSQTETQYF.

For this clonotype: Germline is not matched at one junction end, which may reflect a read error. The chain joins TRBV10-3 to TRBJ2-3, with TRBD2 matching over 9 bases. From germline, CDR1 is ENHRY and CDR2 SYGVKD. The CDR3 is 17 residues long. CDR3 in amino acids: CTISESPTSGSTDTLYF. In DNA form, the CDR3 reads TGTACCATCAGTGAATCCCCGACTAGCGGTAGCACAGATACGCTGTATTTT.

This clonotype was counted once. A junction end diverges from the germline sequence, so it may reflect a read error. The V gene is TRBV20-1, the J gene TRBJ2-1; perhaps TRBD2 as D (6 bases). Germline assignment: CDR1 DFQATT and CDR2 SNEGSKA (reference sequence). The CDR3 consists of 16 residues. The CDR3 DNA is TGCAGTACTAGACTTGTTTGGAGGGCCTCCTACGATGAGCAGTTCTTC. It encodes CSTRLVWRASYDEQFF.

This clonotype was observed a handful of times. This sequence may be a read error, since a much larger clone differs from it by one base. The chain is built from TRBV5-4 and TRBJ2-1; D is perhaps TRBD1 (5 bases). Germline loops: CDR1 SGHNT, CDR2 YYREEE (reference sequence). V was clipped by 4 bases and J by 13 bases, with 18 bases between them. The CDR3 is 13 residues long. The CDR3 region has the DNA TGTGCCAGCAGCGTGCAGGGATGGAGCGATCAGTTCTTC. Amino acid sequence: CASSVQGWSDQFF.

In the case of this clonotype: Relative to the germline gene, one junction end is altered; a read error may explain this. The chain couples TRBV11-2 to TRBJ2-1, with D possibly matching TRBD2 (6 bases). This CDR3 has 15 residues. Germline assignment: CDR1 SGHAT and CDR2 FQNNGV. CDR3 residues: CAGSSRSGYENEQFF. The CDR3 DNA is TGTGCCGGCAGCTCACGAAGCGGGTACGAGAATGAGCAGTTCTTC.

The J gene is TRBJ2-3, the V gene TRBV7-8; TRBD2 is a possible D gene (5 bases). The CDR3 spans 15 residues. Per germline, CDR1 SGHVS and CDR2 FQNEAQ. V dropped 11 bases and J dropped 4 bases, with 22 bases sitting between them. The DNA of the CDR3 is TGTGCCGGCCTGGCCAGCGGAGCCAGCGCAGATACGCAGTATTTT. Translated: CAGLASGASADTQYF.

The chain is built from TRBV5-1 and TRBJ2-2; D is possibly TRBD2 (6 bases). Germline V gives CDR1 SGHRS, CDR2 YFSETQ. With 0 bases removed from V and 3 bases from J, the gap between germline ends came to 12 bases. This CDR3 is 16 amino acids long. CDR3 DNA: TGCGCCAGCAGCTTGGCCCGGGAGTGGGACACCGGGGAGCTGTTTTTT. Translation: CASSLAREWDTGELFF.

Worth noting for this clonotype: Possible read error: a much larger clone is one base away. The chain joins TRBV6-1 to TRBJ2-1; D gene uncertain. The CDR3 runs to 13 residues. CDR1 and CDR2 (germline): MNHNS, SASEGT. The CDR3 DNA sequence: TGTACCAGCAGTGTTGACGGCAACAATGGGCAGTTCTTC. Translating gives CTSSVDGNNGQFF.

Remarks on this clonotype: Likely a read error: the CDR3 ends without its conserved phenylalanine or tryptophan. The rearrangement uses TRBV29-1 and TRBJ1-1, with 9 bases lining up with TRBD1. The germline gives CDR1 SQVTM, CDR2 ANQGSEA. V was clipped by 7 bases and J by 8 bases; unmatched bases: 14. CDR3 length: 14 residues. DNA of the CDR3: TGCAGCGCTGACAGTCCGGGACAGGGAGGGGAAGCTTTCCTT. Translated, it gives CSADSPGQGGEAFL.

This clonotype showed up many times. The rearrangement joins TRBV28 to TRBJ1-1, with D maybe TRBD1 (5 bases). The CDR3 runs to 15 residues. Germline V CDR1 and CDR2: MDHEN, SYDVKM. Trimming pared 6 bases from V and 0 bases from J, leaving 14 bases between. CDR3 sequence: CASRLGGAMNTEAFF. The CDR3 DNA reads as TGTGCCAGCAGACTAGGAGGGGCAATGAACACTGAAGCTTTCTTT.